Shown below are 22 T cell receptor beta chains from a single sample sequenced in a study of blood T cell repertoires in COVID-19. Data came from immunoSEQ multiplex PCR; TCRdb stores just in-frame clones and leaves some out. The sample shows 150,000 to 200,000 clones, over 85% of them seen only once. The sequenced material came from peripheral blood. These receptors were collected from a woman aged 45-65 years with acute or convalescent COVID-19.

The table lists this clone with a count of one. This chain uses TRBV27 with TRBJ2-2; D gene uncertain. V lost 5 bases and J lost 0, with 13 bases in between. In germline, CDR1 is MNHEY, CDR2 SMNVEV (reference sequence). This CDR3 has 16 amino acids. CDR3 coding DNA: TGTGCCAGCAGTCTTATGCCCTTAGCGAACACCGGGGAGCTGTTTTTT. Amino acid sequence: CASSLMPLANTGELFF.

The CDR3 sequence: CATSSRDRGLRGYTF. CDR3 sequence (DNA): TGTGCCACCAGCAGCCGGGACAGGGGGCTGAGGGGCTACACCTTC. This rearrangement joins TRBV15 to TRBJ1-2; 12 positions agree with TRBD1. In germline, CDR1 is LNHNV, CDR2 YYDKDF (reference sequence). Losses at the gene ends were 3 bases for V and 8 bases for J; bases not matched to a gene: 7. The CDR3 sequence is 15 residues long.

The chain uses TRBV7-9 and TRBJ1-2, with D perhaps matching TRBD1 (5 bases). CDR3 size: 17 residues. Germline CDR1 is SEHNR and CDR2 is FQNEAQ (reference sequence). The V end was cut by 2 bases, the J end by 0 bases, with 16 bases between. CDR3 nucleotide sequence: TGTGCCAGCAGCTTAAGGTCCAGGGAAACTTCTAACTATGGCTACACCTTC. Its translation: CASSLRSRETSNYGYTF.

The chain employs TRBV6-5 and TRBJ1-2; D unresolved. This CDR3 has 14 amino acids. Trimming took off 8 bases at V and 8 bases at J, with 21 bases between the two ends. CDR1 and CDR2 from the germline V gene are MNHEY and SVGAGI. The CDR3 is CASQKSRVVRGYTF. In nucleotides, the CDR3 is TGTGCCAGCCAAAAGTCGAGGGTGGTGAGAGGCTACACCTTC.

The chain links TRBV3-1 (or the pseudogene TRBV3-2) to TRBJ1-2; D ambiguous. This CDR3 is 12 amino acids long. CDR1 is LGHDT, CDR2 YNNKEL, per germline (reference sequence). The V gene lost 1 base and the J gene lost 8 bases, with 8 bases spanning the gap. The CDR3 DNA sequence: TGTGCCAGCAGCCAAGTTCCCTCCGGCTACACCTTC. Translated: CASSQVPSGYTF.

The chain links TRBV7-9 to TRBJ1-4, with D unresolved. The CDR3 is 15 residues long. Deletions cut 8 bases from V and 5 bases from J, with 18 bases between. CDR1 is SEHNR and CDR2 is FQNEAQ in the germline V gene (reference sequence). The CDR3 bases are TGTGCCAGCTCAACCACTAGAGTATCGAATGAAAAACTGTTTTTT. The encoded protein is CASSTTRVSNEKLFF.

The chain couples TRBV7-9 to TRBJ2-2; 7 bases are shared with TRBD2. CDR1 SEHNR and CDR2 FQNEAQ come from the germline V gene (reference sequence). The CDR3 has 13 amino acids. The J segment lost 5 bases and the V segment lost 5 bases, leaving 2 bases of the junction unmatched. The CDR3, as DNA: TGTGCCAGCAGCCCGGGGGGTACCGGGGAGCTGTTTTTT. It translates to CASSPGGTGELFF.

The genes are TRBV10-1 and TRBJ1-4; D may be TRBD1 (5 bases). V lost 0 bases and J 8 bases, leaving 13 bases between the germline ends. The CDR3 length is 15 residues. Looked up from germline, CDR1 is WNHNN and CDR2 is SYGVQD (reference sequence). CDR3 nucleotide sequence: TGCGCCAGCAGTGAGTCCGCCGGGGGAAAGGAAAAACTGTTTTTT. Translation: CASSESAGGKEKLFF.

The V gene is TRBV18, the J gene TRBJ2-3; D is undetermined. Looked up from germline, CDR1 is KGHSH and CDR2 is LQKENI. Trimming pared 8 bases from V and 0 bases from J, leaving 3 bases between. The length of the CDR3 is 11 residues. This CDR3 reads CASQSTDTQYF. The CDR3 bases are TGTGCCAGCCAAAGCACAGATACGCAGTATTTT.

The chain employs TRBV18 and TRBJ1-5; TRBD1 might be the D (6 bases). This CDR3 region has 14 residues. The germline gives CDR1 KGHSH, CDR2 LQKENI. The V end lost 3 bases, the J end lost 0 bases, and 6 bases lay between the germline ends. Written as DNA, the CDR3 is TGTGCCAGCTCACCGGACAGTAGCAATCAGCCCCAGCATTTT. Its protein is CASSPDSSNQPQHF.

This clone has only one observation. The chain recombines TRBV21-1 with TRBJ2-1; the table's D call, TRBD2, was not checked against the DNA. TRBV21-1 constitutes a pseudogene. This CDR3 spans 18 amino acids. The CDR3 region is CASSNTSSLAGGADEQFF. As DNA, the CDR3 is TGTGCCAGCAGCAACACTTCCTCGCTAGCGGGAGGTGCAGATGAGCAGTTCTTC.

The chain recombines TRBV24-1 with TRBJ2-1; TRBD2 matches at 7 bases. V dropped 9 bases and J dropped 6; count of bases not matched to a gene: 7. CDR1 KGHDR and CDR2 SFDVKD come from the germline V gene. The CDR3 extends over 13 amino acids. For the CDR3, the DNA is TGTGCCACCGCAGCGGGACTAACCAATGAGCAGTTCTTC. Translating gives CATAAGLTNEQFF.

The chain carries TRBV2 and TRBJ2-7; the match to TRBD2 covers 13 bases. V gave up 8 bases and J gave up 6 bases; unmatched junction bases: 7. CDR1 SNHLY and CDR2 FYNNEI come from the germline V gene. The CDR3 has 14 amino acids. The CDR3 is CASEGTSGNSEQYF. The CDR3 DNA follows: TGTGCCAGCGAAGGGACTAGCGGGAACTCCGAGCAGTACTTC.

The V call is TRBV4-1, the J call TRBJ1-1, with D possibly being TRBD1 (5 bases). The CDR3 extends over 15 amino acids. The V end lost 0 bases, the J end lost 1 base, and 9 bases lay between the germline ends. From germline, CDR1 is MGHRA and CDR2 YSYEKL. Here the CDR3 DNA reads TGCGCCAGCAGCCAAGATTTTGGGGCGAACACTGAAGCTTTCTTT. Protein product: CASSQDFGANTEAFF.

V gene TRBV30 combines with J gene TRBJ2-1; 10 nucleotides match TRBD2. J was trimmed by 10 bases and V by 0 bases; bases with no gene match: 12. This CDR3 has 16 amino acids. CDR1 and CDR2 from the germline V gene are GTSNPN and SVGIG (reference sequence). The CDR3 loop is CAWSVTLAGVQEEQFF. In DNA, the CDR3 is TGTGCCTGGAGTGTCACCCTAGCGGGAGTGCAAGAAGAGCAGTTCTTC. Drawing the rest from reference TRBV30 and TRBJ2-1, the complete variable domain is SQTIHQWPATLVQPVGSPLSLECTVEGTSNPNLYWYRQAAGRGLQLLFYSVGIGQISSEVPQNLSASRPQDRQFILSSKKLLLSDSGFYLCAWSVTLAGVQEEQFFGPGTRLTVL.

This rearrangement joins TRBV7-8 to TRBJ2-2; a possible D gene is TRBD2 (7 bases). The CDR3 totals 17 residues. Germline CDR1 SGHVS, CDR2 FQNEAQ. With 6 bases removed from V and 4 bases from J, the gap between germline ends came to 21 bases. The CDR3 DNA reads as TGTGCCAGCAGTCGCAAGGGGGGCACTAGCGTCACCGGGGAGCTGTTTTTT. Residues: CASSRKGGTSVTGELFF. Full variable domain (outside the CDR3, taken from reference TRBV7-8 and TRBJ2-2): GAGVSQSPRYKVAKRGQDVALRCDPISGHVSLFWYQQALGQGPEFLTYFQNEAQLDKSGLPSDRFFAERPEGSVSTLKIQRTQQEDSAVYLCASSRKGGTSVTGELFFGEGSRLTVL.

This clone occurred once. This chain's CDR3 is CASSPPELNEKLFF. In DNA form, the CDR3 reads TGTGCCAGCAGCCCCCCGGAGCTTAATGAAAAACTGTTTTTT. This chain links TRBV7-9 with TRBJ1-4; D gene unclear. V lost 5 bases, J lost 4 bases, and 11 bases lay in between. Germline V gene sequence: CDR1 SEHNR, CDR2 FQNEAQ (reference sequence). The CDR3 length is 14 residues.

This chain joins TRBV18 and TRBJ2-1, with 13 nucleotides matching TRBD2. V trimming: 1 base; J trimming: 6 bases; junction bases outside the gene matches: 3. Germline CDR1 reads KGHSH; CDR2 reads LQKENI. The CDR3 sequence is 16 residues long. The chain's CDR3 is CASSPQRTSGGNEQFF. The CDR3 nucleotides are TGTGCCAGCTCACCACAACGGACTAGCGGGGGCAATGAGCAGTTCTTC.

The rearrangement joins TRBV3-1 (or the pseudogene TRBV3-2) to TRBJ1-6; 10 nucleotides align to TRBD1. The ends lost 4 bases at V and 5 bases at J; junction bases unmatched: 2. The CDR3 is made up of 15 amino acids. CDR1 LGHDT and CDR2 YNNKEL come from the germline V gene (reference sequence). CDR3 region: CASSRGTGDNSPLHF. As DNA, the CDR3 is TGTGCCAGCAGCCGCGGGACAGGGGATAATTCACCCCTCCACTTT.

The chain is built from TRBV11-2 and TRBJ1-3; D gene ambiguous. This CDR3 comprises 13 residues. Germline V gives CDR1 SGHAT, CDR2 FQNNGV. Trimming removed 0 bases at V and 16 bases at J, with 16 bases between. CDR3 coding DNA: TGTGCCAGCAGCTTAGAAGCGACCCACGGATGGTATTTT. It yields the protein CASSLEATHGWYF.

The gene calls are TRBV11-2 and TRBJ1-6; D is ambiguous. Per germline, CDR1 SGHAT and CDR2 FQNNGV. The CDR3 consists of 15 residues. V lost 8 bases to trimming and J lost 10 bases, with 21 bases between them. CDR3: CASAAEEGFLSPLHF. The CDR3 DNA follows: TGTGCCAGCGCAGCTGAAGAGGGTTTTTTATCACCCCTCCACTTT.

The genes are TRBV4-1 and TRBJ2-2; 7 bases align to TRBD2. The germline gives CDR1 MGHRA, CDR2 YSYEKL. CDR3 length: 18 residues. V was pared by 1 base and J by 3 bases, with 11 bases of the junction left unmatched. DNA for the CDR3: TGCGCCAGCAGCCAAGTGCCTACCGTAGCGGGCTACACCGGGGAGCTGTTTTTT. It codes for CASSQVPTVAGYTGELFF.